The source of this TCR beta chain is a study of cytomegalovirus exposure and HLA in healthy donors. The PCR made use of 60 Vbeta and 13 Jbeta primers. Only in-frame clones appear in the TCRdb table, and some are missing; sequencing was by immunoSEQ multiplex PCR. The table includes more than 150,000 clones, 76% detected once. With respect to this clone: Its matching antigen is unknown.

After removal of 5 bases from V and 1 base from J, the junction contained 7 bases not matched to a gene. The germline CDR1 and CDR2 sequences are SGHTA and FQGNSA. This CDR3 has 16 amino acids. Study observations and caveats: Later findings reportedly placed an Asian-associated ancestry cluster below the approximately 700-donor mean for N-insertions.

All the people who gave samples were healthy bone marrow donors. The gene calls are TRBV7-2 and TRBJ2-3; 9 bases align to TRBD2. The origin of this receptor is a woman aged 25 to 39 in good health and CMV-seropositive. Sequenced sample: PBMCs. The CDR3 DNA sequence: TGTGCCAGCAGCCTAAGAGCGGGGGGACGCACAGATACGCAGTATTTT. Its protein product is CASSLRAGGRTDTQYF.